In its sample, the clone carrying this T cell receptor beta chain was seen many times. The antigen is unknown. TCRdb passed the reads through MiXCR, listing each CDR3 protein once. The sample includes about 240,000 distinct CDR3 sequences, roughly an eighth of them seen just once. This sample stems from a study of T cell repertoires in cytomegalovirus infection. General study points: Predominance within the ex vivo response was attributable to HLA-C-restricted CMV-specific TCR beta clonotypes.

The CDR3 has 14 amino acids. CDR1 and CDR2 (germline): SGHTA, FQGNSA. Between the trimmed V and J ends, which lost 5 bases and 1 base, there was a span of 11 bases. This receptor was obtained from a human donor in good health (CMV status not recorded). Some clones in this sample may be carry-over from other donors' samples. The V and J genes are TRBV7-2 and TRBJ2-5, with no clear D. Material for sequencing was PBMCs. As DNA, the CDR3 is TGTGCCAGCAGCACTAAAACGGGCCAAGAGACCCAGTACTTC. This encodes CASSTKTGQETQYF.